Presented here are 18 T cell receptor beta chains from one specimen sequenced in a study of T cells after posttransplantation cyclophosphamide (dated by TCRdb to between 2015 and 2016). The method behind the library was the immunoSEQ multiplex PCR assay. Held by TCRdb, this immuneACCESS table contains in-frame sequences only and omits some clones. Under half of the omission traces to an unresolved V gene where checked; the cause of the rest is unknown. The table for this sample lists around 47,000 clones; 94% of them were counted only once. 2.9% of the sample is in the top ten clones. Sequencing input: PBMCs. The origin of the receptors is a woman aged 25 to 39 in good health and a related stem cell transplant donor.

This chain connects TRBV6-5 to TRBJ1-1; 7 bases match TRBD1. The germline V gene encodes CDR1 MNHEY and CDR2 SVGAGI. J lost 5 bases, V lost 6 bases, and 6 bases had no gene match. The CDR3 totals 13 residues. The DNA of the CDR3 is TGTGCCAGCAGCCCCAACAGGGGAACTGAAGCTTTCTTT. This sequence encodes CASSPNRGTEAFF.

The rearrangement links TRBV20-1 to TRBJ2-7; possibly TRBD1 for D (5 bases). The CDR3 length is 11 residues. V dropped 7 bases and J dropped 1 base, with 8 bases sitting between them. Germline V gene lookup returns CDR1 DFQATT and CDR2 SNEGSKA (reference sequence). The DNA for the CDR3 is TGCAGTGGAGACAGTTCCTACGAGCAGTACTTC. Translation: CSGDSSYEQYF.

This chain joins TRBV7-8 and TRBJ2-4, with TRBD2 identical over 8 bases. With 0 bases clipped from V and 4 bases from J, the junction kept 8 bases outside the gene matches. This CDR3 contains 17 residues. CDR1 is SGHVS and CDR2 is FQNEAQ in the germline V gene. For the CDR3, the DNA is TGTGCCAGCAGCTTAGCGGGGCGGGGGGAAGCGAAAAACATTCAGTACTTC. Its protein is CASSLAGRGEAKNIQYF. Full variable domain (missing parts from reference TRBV7-8 and TRBJ2-4): GAGVSQSPRYKVAKRGQDVALRCDPISGHVSLFWYQQALGQGPEFLTYFQNEAQLDKSGLPSDRFFAERPEGSVSTLKIQRTQQEDSAVYLCASSLAGRGEAKNIQYFGAGTRLSVL.

This chain uses TRBV7-2 with TRBJ1-1, with D perhaps TRBD1 (5 bases). This CDR3 is built from 15 residues. V was pared by 1 base and J by 5 bases, with 14 bases between. Germline V gene lookup returns CDR1 SGHTA and CDR2 FQGNSA. The CDR3: CASSLEGAMETEAFF. DNA of the CDR3: TGTGCCAGCAGCTTAGAAGGGGCAATGGAGACTGAAGCTTTCTTT. Full variable domain (missing parts from reference TRBV7-2 and TRBJ1-1): GAGVSQSPSNKVTEKGKDVELRCDPISGHTALYWYRQSLGQGLEFLIYFQGNSAPDKSGLPSDRFSAERTGGSVSTLTIQRTQQEDSAVYLCASSLEGAMETEAFFGQGTRLTVV.

The J gene is TRBJ2-4, the V gene TRBV5-4, with 9 bases aligning to TRBD2. In germline, CDR1 is SGHNT, CDR2 YYREEE (reference sequence). CDR3 length equals 17 residues. Trimming at V came to 0 bases and at J to 6 bases, leaving 10 bases not matched to a gene. The CDR3 reads CASSLGGGAGLGNIQYF. DNA for the CDR3: TGTGCCAGCAGCTTGGGCGGGGGGGCCGGACTAGGAAACATTCAGTACTTC.

The rearrangement joins TRBV29-1 to TRBJ2-1, with TRBD2 matching 7 bases. The CDR3 contains 13 residues. Germline V gene lookup returns CDR1 SQVTM and CDR2 ANQGSEA. V was clipped by 1 base and J by 4 bases; unmatched bases: 1. The CDR3 region is CSVEGGLYNEQFF. CDR3 nucleotides: TGCAGCGTTGAAGGGGGACTATACAATGAGCAGTTCTTC.

This clone occurred once. The chain couples TRBV5-6 to TRBJ2-7; TRBD2 aligns across 7 bases. The V segment lost 2 bases and the J segment 2 bases; nucleotides outside the gene matches: 7. Germline loops: CDR1 SGHDT, CDR2 YYEEEE. This CDR3 is built from 15 residues. CDR3 sequence: CASSLTPTSAYEQYF. The CDR3 bases are TGTGCCAGCAGCTTAACCCCCACTAGCGCCTACGAGCAGTACTTC.

There are a few counts of this clone. The genes are TRBV4-3 and TRBJ2-7; tentatively, D is TRBD2 (5 bases). CDR1 and CDR2 (germline): LGHNA, YSLEER. The CDR3 length is 14 residues. Trimming took 0 bases from V and 6 from J, leaving 12 bases between them. CDR3 in amino acids: CASSQDGEGSEQYF. The DNA for the CDR3 is TGCGCCAGCAGCCAAGATGGCGAGGGCTCCGAGCAGTACTTC.

The chain is built from TRBV7-2 and TRBJ2-5, with D possibly matching TRBD2 (6 bases). The CDR3 runs 14 residues. The germline CDR1 and CDR2 sequences are SGHTA and FQGNSA. V shed 3 bases and J shed 2 bases, with 10 bases lying between them. The CDR3 spells CASSFGGRQETQYF. CDR3 DNA sequence: TGTGCCAGCAGCTTCGGAGGGAGACAAGAGACCCAGTACTTC.

The chain carries TRBV5-4 and TRBJ2-1; D unresolved. V lost 1 base to trimming and J lost 0 bases, with 8 bases between them. The germline CDR1 and CDR2 sequences are SGHNT and YYREEE (reference sequence). CDR3 length: 15 residues. This CDR3 is CASSLIESSYNEQFF. As DNA, the CDR3 is TGTGCCAGCAGCTTGATAGAGAGCTCCTACAATGAGCAGTTCTTC.

The rearrangement links TRBV5-4 to TRBJ2-5; 8 nucleotides match TRBD1. The length of the CDR3 is 15 residues. The junction had 9 bases not matched to a gene; V was cut back by 3 bases and J by 5 bases. Germline CDR1 reads SGHNT; CDR2 reads YYREEE (reference sequence). The CDR3 sequence is CASSSGTGTSETQYF. Written as DNA, the CDR3 is TGTGCCAGCAGCTCCGGGACAGGAACTTCGGAGACCCAGTACTTC.

This clone was seen only once. The chain is built from TRBV19 and TRBJ1-6; 8 bases align to TRBD1. CDR3 length: 14 residues. Germline trimming cut 3 bases from V and 9 bases from J; bases unmatched to any gene: 4. Per the germline V gene, CDR1 is LNHDA and CDR2 is SQIVND (reference sequence). The CDR3 DNA reads as TGTGCCAGTAGTATGGGACAGGAAGGTTCACCCCTCCACTTT. Translation: CASSMGQEGSPLHF.

The chain employs TRBV4-2 and TRBJ1-2; 8 positions agree with TRBD1. The CDR3 is made up of 14 amino acids. Germline trimming cut 3 bases from V and 8 bases from J; bases unmatched to any gene: 8. Germline CDR1 and CDR2: LGHNA and YNFKEQ. In nucleotides, the CDR3 is TGTGCCAGCAGCCAGGAGGGACAGGTGTACGGCTACACCTTC. It translates to CASSQEGQVYGYTF.

DNA of the CDR3: TGTGCCAGCAGTCTTAGGGCAGGGTATGGAGGCTACACCTTC. This sequence encodes CASSLRAGYGGYTF. The V and J genes are TRBV28 and TRBJ1-2, with a possible D match to TRBD1 (5 bases). CDR3 length: 14 amino acids. Germline V CDR1 and CDR2: MDHEN, SYDVKM. Trimming left V 5 bases short and J 8 bases short, with 18 bases between.

The chain recombines TRBV21-1 with TRBJ1-5. TRBV21-1 is marked as a pseudogene. The CDR3 covers 20 residues. The CDR3 DNA follows: TGTGCCAGCAGCAAAGTAGGGGGGGCAGATTGGTCCCGAACATATCAGCCCCAGCATTTT. It translates to CASSKVGGADWSRTYQPQHF.

The chain has TRBV4-1 and TRBJ2-3, with 9 bases fitting TRBD2. Germline trimming cut 3 bases from V and 1 base from J; bases unmatched to any gene: 17. The germline CDR1 and CDR2 sequences are MGHRA and YSYEKL. The CDR3 runs 20 residues. The CDR3 protein is CASSHLIPLRGGLGTDTQYF. CDR3 DNA sequence: TGCGCCAGCAGCCACCTCATACCCTTGCGGGGGGGCCTTGGCACAGATACGCAGTATTTT.

CDR3 bases: TGTGCCAGCAGACCAACAGGGGGCGGCAATGAGCAGTTCTTC. Translating gives CASRPTGGGNEQFF. The chain uses TRBV2 and TRBJ2-1, with 9 bases identical to TRBD1. Unmatched junction bases numbered 6, after V lost 6 bases and J lost 6 bases. The CDR3 totals 14 residues. Germline V gene lookup returns CDR1 SNHLY and CDR2 FYNNEI.

The V and J genes are TRBV4-3 and TRBJ2-3; 8 bases are a match to TRBD2. Germline lookup yields CDR1 LGHNA and CDR2 YSLEER. The V gene end was trimmed by 1 base and the J gene end by 0 bases; junction bases not matched to a gene: 9. There are 18 residues in the CDR3. CDR3 DNA: TGCGCCAGCAGCCAAGGGTTTGTAGCGGGGACTAGCACAGATACGCAGTATTTT. It encodes CASSQGFVAGTSTDTQYF.